A selection of T cell receptor beta chains follows, all from one sample in a study of blood T cells in healthy people across ages. TCRdb processed the 5' RACE reads anew with MiXCR; each CDR3 protein has one entry. The data hold approximately 780,000 distinct CDR3 sequences, with around 25% observed a single time. In addition, the sample was reused for a study of T cells of mothers and their children.

The specimen was blood. The receptor source for this set is a boy aged 10-17 years in good health. Each CDR3 is given with its conserved first and last residue. Fields, in order: J gene, D gene, clone size, V gene, CDR3 DNA, CDR3 protein. The D gene is left open where the match is weak. The listing skips clone size in some rows; elsewhere it reads once, few, many or a size class.

TRBJ1-3	NA	few	TRBV10-3	TGTGCCATCAGTGATCCTCGGAATCCTGGAAACACCATATATTTT	CAISDPRNPGNTIYF
TRBJ2-7	NA	few	TRBV6-6	TGTGCCAGCACCGAGGGGGCCTACGAGCAGTACTTC	CASTEGAYEQYF
TRBJ2-3	NA	few	TRBV29-1	TGCAGCGTTGACCCGGGCAGGGGAACAGATACGCAGTATTTT	CSVDPGRGTDTQYF
TRBJ2-7	NA	few	TRBV4-2	TGTGCCAGCAGCCAGAGAAAAGGGGCCTACGAGCAGTACTTC	CASSQRKGAYEQYF
TRBJ2-5	NA	NA	TRBV9	TGTGCCAGCAGCGATCTAGCTAGCTCAGGAGAGACCCAGTACTTC	CASSDLASSGETQYF
TRBJ2-7	TRBD1	few	TRBV29-1	TGCAGCGTTGAAGATTCAAGGGGGCCTATCTTC	CSVEDSRGPIF
TRBJ2-7	NA	NA	TRBV7-9	TGTGCCAGCAGCTCGGGGTTCACCTACGAGCAGTACTTC	CASSSGFTYEQYF
TRBJ1-1	NA	NA	TRBV12-3/TRBV12-4	TGTGCCAGCCTTACCCTGGGAGTGAACACTGAAGCTTTCTTT	CASLTLGVNTEAFF
TRBJ2-5	TRBD1	NA	TRBV12-3/TRBV12-4	TGTGCCAGCAGTCCCGGACAGGGCCGGTCAGAGACCCAGTACTTC	CASSPGQGRSETQYF
TRBJ1-3	NA	NA	TRBV7-2	TGTGCCAGCAGCTTAGGTGCGGGGTCTGGAAACACCATATATTTT	CASSLGAGSGNTIYF
TRBJ2-1	TRBD2	NA	TRBV20-1	TGCAGTGCTATCGCACTAGCGGGGGCCTTTCCCTCCTACAATGAGCAGTTCTTC	CSAIALAGAFPSYNEQFF
TRBJ1-4	NA	NA	TRBV10-3	TGTGCCATCAGTGAGTCTTTCGGGTGGGAAAAACTGTTTTTT	CAISESFGWEKLFF
TRBJ1-4	TRBD1	few	TRBV19	TGTGCCAGTAGGTTACAGGGGTCTAATGAAAAACTGTTTTTT	CASRLQGSNEKLFF
TRBJ2-2	NA	many	TRBV5-1	TGCGCCAGCAGCTTGGCCCCTCACTCTAACACCGGGGAGCTGTTTTTT	CASSLAPHSNTGELFF
TRBJ2-7	TRBD1	NA	TRBV5-1	TGCGCCAGCAGCTTTAACAGGGGAACCTACGAGCAGTACTTC	CASSFNRGTYEQYF
TRBJ2-5	TRBD2	NA	TRBV30	TGTGCCTGGAGTGGGGTCGGGGGGAACCAAGAGACCCAGTACTTC	CAWSGVGGNQETQYF
TRBJ2-2	NA	few	TRBV7-9	TGTGCCAGCAGCTTAGTCGGAGGGGACATTAACACCGGGGAGCTGTTTTTT	CASSLVGGDINTGELFF
TRBJ1-5	TRBD1	NA	TRBV12-3/TRBV12-4	TGTGCCAGCAGTTTAGGGGGGACAGGCAGTCAGCCCCAGCATTTT	CASSLGGTGSQPQHF
TRBJ2-7	NA	NA	TRBV9	TGTGCCAGCAGCTCAGACGACGAGCAGTACTTC	CASSSDDEQYF
TRBJ2-5	NA	NA	TRBV2	TGTGCCAGCAGAGGCACCGCCCTGGAGACCCAGTACTTC	CASRGTALETQYF
TRBJ2-7	NA	NA	TRBV30	TGTGCCTGGAGGTGGTGTGACGAGCAGTACTTC	CAWRWCDEQYF
TRBJ1-2	TRBD1	few	TRBV10-3	TGTGCCATCAGGGGGACAGGTAGCGATGGCTACACCTTC	CAIRGTGSDGYTF
TRBJ1-5	NA	NA	TRBV20-1	TGCAGTGCTATTCCCTCGGGTTTGGGGCGCCGGGGGCCCCAGCATTTT	CSAIPSGLGRRGPQHF
TRBJ2-7	NA	many	TRBV4-1	TGTGCCAGCAGCCAAGTCGGCGGCGAGCAGTACTTC	CASSQVGGEQYF
TRBJ2-1	NA	NA	TRBV6-5	TGTGCCAGCAGTCTGCAGACAAAGGAGAATGAGCAGTTCTTC	CASSLQTKENEQFF
TRBJ2-7	NA	many	TRBV9	TGTGCCAGCAGCGTAGGCCCAGTGAGCTCCTACGAGCAGTACTTC	CASSVGPVSSYEQYF
TRBJ2-5	TRBD2	few	TRBV20-1	TGCAGTGCTGGGGGTTCTAGCGGGGGGCAGGAGACCCAGTACTTC	CSAGGSSGGQETQYF
TRBJ1-4	NA	few	TRBV29-1	TGCAGCGTCGACTGGTCATCTAATGAAAAACTGTTTTTT	CSVDWSSNEKLFF
TRBJ1-6	NA	few	TRBV10-3	TGTGCCATCAGCGGGGGGTATGGGTCACCCCTCCACTTT	CAISGGYGSPLHF
TRBJ2-1	NA	NA	TRBV30	TGTGCCTGGAGTGTTGGCTCCTACAATGAGCAGTTCTTC	CAWSVGSYNEQFF
TRBJ1-2	TRBD1	NA	TRBV29-1	TGCAGCGGATACAGGGGGCTGAACTATGGCTACACCTTC	CSGYRGLNYGYTF
TRBJ2-7	NA	few	TRBV20-1	TGCAGTGCTAGGAACATCATCTCCTACGAGCAGTACTTC	CSARNIISYEQYF
TRBJ2-5	NA	NA	TRBV14	TGTGCCAGCAGCCAAGAGGCTCAGTACCAAGAGACCCAGTACTTC	CASSQEAQYQETQYF
TRBJ2-5	NA	NA	TRBV19	TGTGCCAGTAGTGTCGGTAAACGGGCCCCCGTCCGGGAGACCCAGTACTTC	CASSVGKRAPVRETQYF
TRBJ2-7	TRBD2	NA	TRBV12-3/TRBV12-4	TGTGCCAGCAGTTTTAGCGGGAGGGCCCACGAGCAGTACTTC	CASSFSGRAHEQYF
TRBJ1-2	NA	NA	TRBV20-1	TGCAGTGCTAGCTTGGGAGTCTATGGCTACACCTTC	CSASLGVYGYTF
TRBJ1-3	NA	NA	TRBV6-1	TGTGTTTCGGAATCTGGAAACACCATATATTTT	CVSESGNTIYF
TRBJ2-5	NA	NA	TRBV6-1	TGTGCCAGCAGCCCAAGGAGGGGCAGGGCCCCGGGGACCCAGTACTTC	CASSPRRGRAPGTQYF
TRBJ2-3	NA	NA	TRBV7-8	TGTGCCATAACGTCGGGGATAAGCACAGATACGCAGTATTTT	CAITSGISTDTQYF
TRBJ2-1	NA	few	TRBV29-1	TGCAGCGTTGACGGTCTGCTGGAGGATGAGCAGTTCTTC	CSVDGLLEDEQFF
TRBJ2-7	TRBD1	few	TRBV9	TGTGCCAGCAGCGACGGGACAGGCTCCTACGAGCAGTACTTC	CASSDGTGSYEQYF